Following are 18 T cell receptor beta chains from one sample sequenced in a study of blood T cell repertoires in COVID-19. Profiled with immunoSEQ multiplex PCR; TCRdb holds only in-frame clones, not every one. The repertoire holds over 100,000 clones, with 85% to 90% as singletons. What was sequenced was peripheral blood. The receptors originated from a middle-aged man with active COVID-19.

The CDR3: CASSFDRGRTGELFF. Here the CDR3 DNA reads TGTGCCAGTAGTTTCGACAGGGGGCGCACCGGGGAGCTGTTTTTT. V usage is TRBV19 and J usage is TRBJ2-2, with 10 bases that match TRBD1. This CDR3 is 15 amino acids long. CDR1 LNHDA and CDR2 SQIVND come from the germline V gene (reference sequence). V shed 5 bases and J 4 bases; nucleotides not matched to a gene: 4.

This chain connects TRBV4-1 to TRBJ2-7; 11 positions agree with TRBD1. With 1 base clipped from V and 3 bases from J, the junction kept 2 bases outside the gene matches. This CDR3 spans 15 amino acids. Germline lookup yields CDR1 MGHRA and CDR2 YSYEKL. The CDR3 spells CASSQVDRGRYEQYF. CDR3 nucleotides: TGCGCCAGCAGCCAAGTGGACAGGGGGCGCTACGAGCAGTACTTC.

Worth noting for this clone: The same CDR3 can be traced to other DNA sequences in this sample. The chain links TRBV24-1 to TRBJ2-2; TRBD2 agrees at 11 bases. This CDR3 is built from 16 residues. With V trimmed by 4 bases and J by 1 base, 1 base remained unmatched. Germline V CDR1 and CDR2: KGHDR, SFDVKD. This CDR3 reads CATSDTSGGNTGELFF. CDR3 in DNA: TGTGCCACCAGTGACACTAGCGGGGGGAACACCGGGGAGCTGTTTTTT.

This clone showed up just a few times. This chain joins TRBV9 and TRBJ2-7; the D gene is possibly TRBD1 (6 bases). The germline CDR1 and CDR2 sequences are SGDLS and YYNGEE. The CDR3 is 13 residues long. V lost 0 bases to trimming and J lost 9 bases, with 13 bases between them. This chain's CDR3 is CASSVGTDSGQYF. Written as DNA, the CDR3 is TGTGCCAGCAGCGTAGGGACAGACTCTGGGCAGTACTTC.

The rearrangement joins TRBV16 to TRBJ2-7; a possible D gene is TRBD1 (6 bases). This CDR3 is built from 13 residues. The ends were cut back, 4 bases at V and 3 bases at J, with 10 bases in the middle. CDR1 KGHSY and CDR2 FQNENV come from the germline V gene. CDR3 coding DNA: TGTGCCAGCAGCCCCCCGACAGGCTACGAGCAGTACTTC. Translation: CASSPPTGYEQYF.

The V call is TRBV6-1, the J call TRBJ1-2, with D hard to call. Per the germline V gene, CDR1 is MNHNS and CDR2 is SASEGT. The germline V and J ends were trimmed by 3 bases and 6 bases, with 5 bases remaining between them. This CDR3 has 11 residues. This CDR3 reads CASSETNGYTF. The CDR3 DNA reads as TGTGCCAGCAGTGAGACAAATGGCTACACCTTC.

This sequence joins TRBV11-3 and TRBJ2-7, with D perhaps TRBD1 (5 bases). The CDR3 sequence is 12 residues long. The V end was cut by 5 bases, the J end by 6 bases, with 11 bases between. In germline, CDR1 is SGHNT, CDR2 YENEEA. In nucleotides, the CDR3 is TGTGCCAGCAGCCCAGGGTGGGGCGAGCAGTACTTC. This gives the protein CASSPGWGEQYF.

This chain connects TRBV27 to TRBJ1-5, with TRBD1 as a possible D gene (5 bases). Germline V gives CDR1 MNHEY, CDR2 SMNVEV (reference sequence). V lost 6 bases, J lost 2 bases, and 14 bases lay in between. CDR3 length: 15 amino acids. The CDR3 DNA follows: TGTGCCAGCAGCGAATCTGGGGCGGGCAATCAGCCCCAGCATTTT. Its protein is CASSESGAGNQPQHF.

This clone was counted a single time. The chain is built from TRBV19 and TRBJ2-1; D possibly corresponds to TRBD2 (5 bases). Germline lookup yields CDR1 LNHDA and CDR2 SQIVND (reference sequence). V lost 5 bases to trimming and J lost 0 bases, with 14 bases between them. The CDR3 runs 16 residues. CDR3 nucleotides: TGTGCCAGTAGTCTCCCGGCGGGCAGCTCCTACAATGAGCAGTTCTTC. Residues: CASSLPAGSSYNEQFF.

This chain joins TRBV5-6 and TRBJ2-7, with a weak D call TRBD1 (6 bases). Germline lookup yields CDR1 SGHDT and CDR2 YYEEEE. The CDR3 extends over 13 amino acids. Trimming stripped 4 bases from V and 3 bases from J, with 11 bases between. The CDR3 DNA is TGTGCCAGCAGCGCACTACAGGGCTACGAGCAGTACTTC. The encoded protein is CASSALQGYEQYF. Together with reference TRBV5-6 and TRBJ2-7, the CDR3 gives the full variable domain: DAGVTQSPTHLIKTRGQQVTLRCSPKSGHDTVSWYQQALGQGPQFIFQYYEEEERQRGNFPDRFSGHQFPNYSSELNVNALLLGDSALYLCASSALQGYEQYFGPGTRLTVT.

This clone showed up just a few times. This sequence joins TRBV3-1 (or the pseudogene TRBV3-2) and TRBJ1-1; D may be TRBD1 (5 bases). CDR3 size: 13 residues. CDR1 is LGHDT, CDR2 YNNKEL, per germline (reference sequence). Trimming took 2 bases from V and 6 from J, leaving 10 bases between them. CDR3 residues: CASSQIRQSEAFF. The CDR3 DNA reads as TGTGCCAGCAGCCAAATTCGACAGTCTGAAGCTTTCTTT.

The J gene is TRBJ2-3, the V gene TRBV5-4; D perhaps matches TRBD1 (7 bases). V was trimmed by 0 bases and J by 10 bases, leaving 18 bases between them. CDR3 length equals 15 residues. Germline V gene sequence: CDR1 SGHNT, CDR2 YYREEE (reference sequence). The CDR3 protein is CASSLGGSARGAQYF. In DNA, the CDR3 is TGTGCCAGCAGCTTGGGTGGCTCCGCCAGGGGGGCGCAGTATTTT. The full variable domain, with the rest looked up from reference TRBV5-4 and TRBJ2-3, is ETGVTQSPTHLIKTRGQQVTLRCSSQSGHNTVSWYQQALGQGPQFIFQYYREEENGRGNFPPRFSGLQFPNYSSELNVNALELDDSALYLCASSLGGSARGAQYFGPGTRLTVL.

The chain recombines TRBV27 with TRBJ2-7; a weak D match, TRBD1 (6 bases). Germline loops: CDR1 MNHEY, CDR2 SMNVEV (reference sequence). The CDR3 contains 16 residues. V was shortened by 2 bases and J by 4 bases, with 18 bases between the two germline ends. CDR3 region: CASSLRAWTATYEQYF. The CDR3 coding sequence is TGTGCCAGCAGTTTAAGGGCCTGGACAGCGACGTACGAGCAGTACTTC.

CDR3 in DNA: TGTGCCAGTATCCTGCGGGGAACTGGCGATGGCTACACCTTC. Protein: CASILRGTGDGYTF. The gene calls are TRBV19 and TRBJ1-2; unclear D gene. The CDR3 contains 14 residues. Trimming stripped 7 bases from V and 6 bases from J, with 18 bases between. CDR1 and CDR2 (germline): LNHDA, SQIVND (reference sequence).

The V gene is TRBV4-1, the J gene TRBJ2-5, with D hard to call. Deletions cut 0 bases from V and 5 bases from J, with 7 bases between. Germline V CDR1 and CDR2: MGHRA, YSYEKL. This CDR3 is built from 13 residues. In DNA, the CDR3 is TGCGCCAGCAGCCAAGAGCGCTCCGAGACCCAGTACTTC. Protein: CASSQERSETQYF.

The chain is built from TRBV24-1 and TRBJ2-3; 7 nucleotides line up with TRBD2. CDR1 KGHDR and CDR2 SFDVKD come from the germline V gene. The trim removed 5 bases at V and 1 base at J, leaving 2 bases unmatched. The CDR3 has 14 amino acids. CDR3 in DNA: TGTGCCACCAGTGTTCGGGGGGGCACAGATACGCAGTATTTT. Translation gives CATSVRGGTDTQYF.

The V and J genes are TRBV10-3 and TRBJ1-2; D is ambiguous. This CDR3 contains 13 residues. The germline V and J ends were trimmed by 2 bases and 8 bases, with 12 bases remaining between them. Germline V lookup: CDR1 ENHRY, CDR2 SYGVKD. The DNA for the CDR3 is TGTGCCATCAGTGAGGGTGAGGGTTGGGGCTACACCTTC. Encoded protein: CAISEGEGWGYTF.

The chain employs TRBV2 and TRBJ2-2; D might be TRBD1 (5 bases). Per germline, CDR1 SNHLY and CDR2 FYNNEI. The length of the CDR3 is 13 residues. Trimming pared 2 bases from V and 7 bases from J, leaving 8 bases between. Written as DNA, the CDR3 is TGTGCCAGCAGTGAACGGCAGGGCGGGGAGCTGTTTTTT. Protein product: CASSERQGGELFF.